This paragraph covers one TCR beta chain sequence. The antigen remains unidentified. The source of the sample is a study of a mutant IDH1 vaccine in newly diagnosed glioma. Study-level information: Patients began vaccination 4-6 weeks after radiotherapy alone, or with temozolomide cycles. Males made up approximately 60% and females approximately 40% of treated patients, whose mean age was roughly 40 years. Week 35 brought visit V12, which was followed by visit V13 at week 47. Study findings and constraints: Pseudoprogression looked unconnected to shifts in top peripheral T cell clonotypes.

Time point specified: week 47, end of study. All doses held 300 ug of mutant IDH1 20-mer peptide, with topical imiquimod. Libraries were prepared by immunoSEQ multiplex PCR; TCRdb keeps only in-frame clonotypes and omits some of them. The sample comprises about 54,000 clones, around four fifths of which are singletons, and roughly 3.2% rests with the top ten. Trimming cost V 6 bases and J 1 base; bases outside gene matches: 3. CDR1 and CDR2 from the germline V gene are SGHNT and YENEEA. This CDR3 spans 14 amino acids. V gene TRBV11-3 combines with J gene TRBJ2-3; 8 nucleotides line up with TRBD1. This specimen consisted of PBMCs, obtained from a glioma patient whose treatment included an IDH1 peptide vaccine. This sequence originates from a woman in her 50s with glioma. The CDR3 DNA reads TGTGCCAGCAGTGACAGGGGAGGCACAGATACGCAGTATTTT. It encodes CASSDRGGTDTQYF.